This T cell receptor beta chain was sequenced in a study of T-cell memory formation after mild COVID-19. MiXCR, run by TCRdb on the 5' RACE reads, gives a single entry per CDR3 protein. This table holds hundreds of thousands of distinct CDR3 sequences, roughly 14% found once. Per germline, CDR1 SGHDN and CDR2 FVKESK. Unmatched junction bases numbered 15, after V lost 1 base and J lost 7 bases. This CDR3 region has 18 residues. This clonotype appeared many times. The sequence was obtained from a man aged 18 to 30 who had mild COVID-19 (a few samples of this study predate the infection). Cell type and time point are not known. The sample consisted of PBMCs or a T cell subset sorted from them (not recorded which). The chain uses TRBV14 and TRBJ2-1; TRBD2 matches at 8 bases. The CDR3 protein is CASSQVGPSGTRQNEQFF. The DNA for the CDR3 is TGTGCCAGCAGCCAAGTGGGTCCATCCGGGACTAGGCAGAATGAGCAGTTCTTC.